This T cell receptor (beta chain) appears in the sequencing data of a study of blood T cell repertoires in COVID-19. Across the study: Specimens from acute and convalescent COVID-19 originated in the United States, Italy and Spain.

Data came from immunoSEQ multiplex PCR; TCRdb stores just in-frame clones and leaves some out. The sample lists under 400,000 clones; 88% were seen once. Germline V CDR1 and CDR2: GTSNPN, SVGIG (reference sequence). The CDR3 totals 14 residues. Trimming pared 0 bases from V and 2 bases from J, leaving 8 bases between. The source material was PBMCs or T cells enriched from blood (not recorded which). The clonotype originates from a woman between 25 and 40 years old who had been exposed to COVID-19. V gene TRBV30 combines with J gene TRBJ1-5, with D unclear. The CDR3: CAWSVPPGNQPQHF. The CDR3 coding sequence is TGTGCCTGGAGTGTACCCCCAGGCAATCAGCCCCAGCATTTT.